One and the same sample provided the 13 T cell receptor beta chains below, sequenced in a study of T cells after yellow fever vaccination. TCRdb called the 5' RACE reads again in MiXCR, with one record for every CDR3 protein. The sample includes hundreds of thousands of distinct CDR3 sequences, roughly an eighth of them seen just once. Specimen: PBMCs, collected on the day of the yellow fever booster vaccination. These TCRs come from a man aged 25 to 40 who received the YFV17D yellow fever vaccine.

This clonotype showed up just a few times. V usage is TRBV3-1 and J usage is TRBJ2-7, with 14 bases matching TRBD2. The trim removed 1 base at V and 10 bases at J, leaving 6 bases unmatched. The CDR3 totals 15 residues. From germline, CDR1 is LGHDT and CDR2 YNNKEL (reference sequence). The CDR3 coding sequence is TGTGCCAGCAGCCAAGTTACAGGGACTAGCGGGAGCCAGTACTTC. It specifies CASSQVTGTSGSQYF.

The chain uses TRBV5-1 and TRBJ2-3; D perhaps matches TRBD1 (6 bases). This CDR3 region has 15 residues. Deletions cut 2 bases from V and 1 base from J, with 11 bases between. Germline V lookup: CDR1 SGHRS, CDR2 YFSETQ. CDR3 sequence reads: CASSLQGMGTDTQYF. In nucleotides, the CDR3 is TGCGCCAGCAGCTTACAGGGAATGGGCACAGATACGCAGTATTTT.

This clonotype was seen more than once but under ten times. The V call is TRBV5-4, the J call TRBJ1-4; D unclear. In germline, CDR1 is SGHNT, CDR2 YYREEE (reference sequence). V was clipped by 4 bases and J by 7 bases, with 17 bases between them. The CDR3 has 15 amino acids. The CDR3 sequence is CASSKDAKGGEKLFF. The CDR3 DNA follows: TGTGCCAGCAGCAAGGACGCGAAAGGAGGTGAAAAACTGTTTTTT.

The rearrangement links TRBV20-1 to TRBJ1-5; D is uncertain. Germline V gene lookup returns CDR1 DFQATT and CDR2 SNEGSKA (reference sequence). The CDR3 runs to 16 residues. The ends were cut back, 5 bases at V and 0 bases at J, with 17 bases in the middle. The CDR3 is CSARPESGYSNQPQHF. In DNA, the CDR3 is TGCAGTGCTCGACCTGAGTCCGGTTATAGCAATCAGCCCCAGCATTTT.

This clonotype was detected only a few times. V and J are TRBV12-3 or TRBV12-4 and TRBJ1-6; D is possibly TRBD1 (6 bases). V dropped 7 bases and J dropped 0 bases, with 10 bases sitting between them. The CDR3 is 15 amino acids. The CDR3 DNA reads TGTGCCAGCACCTGGACAGCCTCCTATAATTCACCCCTCCACTTT. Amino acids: CASTWTASYNSPLHF.

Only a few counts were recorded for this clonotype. In DNA form, the CDR3 reads TGTGCCCGCCGAGAGGACTCCCGGGTGGCCGGGGAGCTGTTTTTT. This translates into CARREDSRVAGELFF. V usage is TRBV30 and J usage is TRBJ2-2; D possibly corresponds to TRBD2 (5 bases). Germline assignment: CDR1 GTSNPN and CDR2 SVGIG (reference sequence). The V gene lost 8 bases and the J gene lost 6 bases, with 22 bases spanning the gap. The CDR3 length is 15 residues. Full variable domain (rest looked up from reference TRBV30 and TRBJ2-2): SQTIHQWPATLVQPVGSPLSLECTVEGTSNPNLYWYRQAAGRGLQLLFYSVGIGQISSEVPQNLSASRPQDRQFILSSKKLLLSDSGFYLCARREDSRVAGELFFGEGSRLTVL.

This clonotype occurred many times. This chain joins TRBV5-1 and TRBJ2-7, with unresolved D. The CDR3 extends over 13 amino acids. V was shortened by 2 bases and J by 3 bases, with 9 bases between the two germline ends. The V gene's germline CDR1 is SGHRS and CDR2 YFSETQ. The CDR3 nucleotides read TGCGCCAGCAGCTTACCGCCGGTCTACGAGCAGTACTTC. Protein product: CASSLPPVYEQYF. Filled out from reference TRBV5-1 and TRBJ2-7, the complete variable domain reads KAGVTQTPRYLIKTRGQQVTLSCSPISGHRSVSWYQQTPGQGLQFLFEYFSETQRNKGNFPGRFSGRQFSNSRSEMNVSTLELGDSALYLCASSLPPVYEQYFGPGTRLTVT.

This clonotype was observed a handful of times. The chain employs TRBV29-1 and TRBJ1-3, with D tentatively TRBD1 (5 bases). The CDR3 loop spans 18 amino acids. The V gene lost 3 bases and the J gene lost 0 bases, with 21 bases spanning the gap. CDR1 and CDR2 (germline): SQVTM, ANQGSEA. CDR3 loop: CSVDTRQGWSDSGNTIYF. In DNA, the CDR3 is TGCAGCGTTGATACTCGTCAGGGTTGGTCGGACTCTGGAAACACCATATATTTT.

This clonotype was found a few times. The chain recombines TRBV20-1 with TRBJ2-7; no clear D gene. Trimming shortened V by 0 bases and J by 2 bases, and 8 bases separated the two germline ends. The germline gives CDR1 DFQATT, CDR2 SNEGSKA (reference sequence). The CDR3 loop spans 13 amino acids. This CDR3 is CSARDQGPYEQYF. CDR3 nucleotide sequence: TGCAGTGCTAGAGATCAAGGTCCCTACGAGCAGTACTTC.

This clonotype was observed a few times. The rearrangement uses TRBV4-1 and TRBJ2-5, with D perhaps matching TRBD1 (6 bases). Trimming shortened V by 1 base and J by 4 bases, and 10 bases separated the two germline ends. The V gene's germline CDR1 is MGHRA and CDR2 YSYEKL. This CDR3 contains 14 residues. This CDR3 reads CASSQGLGGETQYF. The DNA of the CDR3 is TGCGCCAGCAGCCAAGGTCTAGGGGGAGAGACCCAGTACTTC.

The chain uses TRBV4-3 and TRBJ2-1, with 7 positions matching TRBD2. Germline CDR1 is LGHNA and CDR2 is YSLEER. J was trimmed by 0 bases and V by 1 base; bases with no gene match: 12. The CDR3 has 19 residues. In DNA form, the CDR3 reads TGCGCCAGCAGCCAAGTAGCTAGCGGAATTTCGAGCTCCTACAATGAGCAGTTCTTC. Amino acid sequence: CASSQVASGISSSYNEQFF.

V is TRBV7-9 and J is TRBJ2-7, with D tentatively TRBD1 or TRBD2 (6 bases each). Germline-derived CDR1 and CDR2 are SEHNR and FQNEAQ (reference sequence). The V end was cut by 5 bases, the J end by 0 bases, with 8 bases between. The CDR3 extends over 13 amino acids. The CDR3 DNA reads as TGTGCCAGCAGCGGGGGGCACTCCTACGAGCAGTACTTC. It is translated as CASSGGHSYEQYF. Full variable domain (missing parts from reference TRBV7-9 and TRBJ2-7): DTGVSQNPRHKITKRGQNVTFRCDPISEHNRLYWYRQTLGQGPEFLTYFQNEAQLEKSRLLSDRFSAERPKGSFSTLEIQRTEQGDSAMYLCASSGGHSYEQYFGPGTRLTVT.

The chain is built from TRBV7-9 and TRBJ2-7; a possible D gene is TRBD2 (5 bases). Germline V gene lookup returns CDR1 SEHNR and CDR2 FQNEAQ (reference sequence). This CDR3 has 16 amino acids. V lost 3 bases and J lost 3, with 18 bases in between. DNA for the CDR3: TGTGCCAGCAGCTTCTCTCCCCCACTAGGGCACTACGAGCAGTACTTC. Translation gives CASSFSPPLGHYEQYF.